This T cell receptor (beta chain) was observed in a study of patients and donors after allogeneic stem cell transplantation. TCRdb redid the calling of the RT-PCR reads with MiXCR, one entry per CDR3 protein. The sample records about a million distinct CDR3 sequences, about a sixth being singletons. Germline assignment: CDR1 SGHNT and CDR2 YENEEA. Trimming took 0 bases from V and 4 from J, leaving 15 bases between them. The CDR3 sequence is 16 residues long. This sequence joins TRBV11-3 and TRBJ1-2; D ambiguous. The origin of this receptor is a human donor who was either an allogeneic HSCT recipient or a stem cell or donor lymphocyte infusion donor (not recorded which). It is not recorded whose cells these are; they may come from a transplant donor. The specimen sequenced was blood, either unsorted or a sorted T cell fraction (not recorded which). As DNA, the CDR3 is TGTGCCAGCAGCTTAGAAAGCCGGGTGGCATCCTATGGCTACACCTTC. Residues: CASSLESRVASYGYTF. The full variable domain, completed using reference TRBV11-3 and TRBJ1-2, is EAGVVQSPRYKIIEKKQPVAFWCNPISGHNTLYWYLQNLGQGPELLIRYENEEAVDDSQLPKDRFSAERLKGVDSTLKIQPAELGDSAVYLCASSLESRVASYGYTFGSGTRLTVV.